This T cell receptor (beta chain) emerged from a study of blood T cell repertoires in COVID-19. About the research overall: The United States, Italy and Spain supplied acute and convalescent COVID-19 samples.

Original processing notes: Amplifying reference gene primers gave estimates of nucleated cell counts. Libraries were prepared by immunoSEQ multiplex PCR; TCRdb keeps only in-frame clonotypes and omits some of them. D and trimming were read from the DNA, whereas the V and J calls and clone size are those reported in that table. The sample yields over 200,000 clones, about four fifths seen once. The CDR3 is 20 amino acids. The J segment lost 0 bases and the V segment lost 1 base, leaving 16 bases of the junction unmatched. Germline assignment: CDR1 SGHRS and CDR2 YFSETQ. The chain links TRBV5-1 to TRBJ2-4, with 7 bases lining up with TRBD1. Sequenced material: peripheral blood. This TCR came from a woman in her thirties or forties with active or convalescent COVID-19. In DNA, the CDR3 is TGCGCCAGCAGCTTGCGACCCCCGCAGGGGGACCTAATAGCCAAAAACATTCAGTACTTC. Protein sequence: CASSLRPPQGDLIAKNIQYF.